Below, 14 T cell receptor beta chains from the same sample are listed, as sequenced in a study of CD4 T cells in relation to SARS-CoV-2 and coronaviruses. Antigen specificity for these receptors is unknown. The unexposed donors gave CD4+ T cells in about 2010-2019, prior to COVID-19. After approximately ten days of culture, CD4+ T cells were isolated. TCRdb's copy holds only in-frame clones and misses some; the assay was immunoSEQ multiplex PCR. The sample includes tens of thousands of clones, over 60% of them seen just once. Input material: CD4+ T cells from PBMCs, cultured in vitro. The receptors were gathered from a human donor in good health.

This chain links TRBV15 with TRBJ2-2; 10 nucleotides match TRBD2. The V gene end was trimmed by 0 bases and the J gene end by 6 bases; junction bases not matched to a gene: 10. The germline gives CDR1 LNHNV, CDR2 YYDKDF (reference sequence). This CDR3 is built from 18 residues. CDR3 region: CATSRDLGGLAGAGELFF. In nucleotides, the CDR3 is TGTGCCACCAGCAGAGATTTGGGGGGGCTAGCGGGAGCCGGGGAGCTGTTTTTT.

The chain couples TRBV7-9 to TRBJ2-2; 9 nucleotides line up with TRBD1. Per the germline V gene, CDR1 is SEHNR and CDR2 is FQNEAQ (reference sequence). V was pared by 5 bases and J by 0 bases, with 1 base of the junction left unmatched. The CDR3 has 15 amino acids. The CDR3 nucleotides are TGTGCCAGCAGCCGGACAGGGGCGAACACCGGGGAGCTGTTTTTT. It is translated as CASSRTGANTGELFF.

The CDR3 here is CASSVGGGGFYEQYF. The CDR3 DNA sequence: TGTGCCAGCAGCGTAGGGGGTGGGGGATTCTACGAGCAGTACTTC. The chain uses TRBV7-2 and TRBJ2-7; D might be TRBD1 (6 bases). This CDR3 has 15 residues. Germline assignment: CDR1 SGHTA and CDR2 FQGNSA. V gave up 5 bases and J gave up 3 bases, with 17 bases separating them.

This chain joins TRBV30 and TRBJ2-5; 8 positions match TRBD1. The length of the CDR3 is 14 residues. Germline values: CDR1 GTSNPN, CDR2 SVGIG (reference sequence). V lost 1 base, J lost 4 bases, and 5 bases stayed unmatched. Here the CDR3 reads CAWSAGGGRETQYF. The CDR3 DNA reads as TGTGCCTGGAGTGCAGGGGGCGGTAGAGAGACCCAGTACTTC. The full variable domain, its missing parts supplied by reference TRBV30 and TRBJ2-5, is SQTIHQWPATLVQPVGSPLSLECTVEGTSNPNLYWYRQAAGRGLQLLFYSVGIGQISSEVPQNLSASRPQDRQFILSSKKLLLSDSGFYLCAWSAGGGRETQYFGPGTRLLVL.

This CDR3 reads CATRDSTYEQYF. CDR3 DNA: TGTGCCACCCGGGACTCCACCTACGAGCAGTACTTC. V usage is TRBV9 and J usage is TRBJ2-7; TRBD2 is a possible D gene (6 bases). The germline CDR1 and CDR2 sequences are SGDLS and YYNGEE. Trimming pared 9 bases from V and 2 bases from J, leaving 12 bases between. The CDR3 covers 12 residues.

This sequence joins TRBV6-5 and TRBJ2-1; 9 bases are a match to TRBD1. CDR1 is MNHEY and CDR2 is SVGAGI in the germline V gene. V gave up 6 bases and J gave up 8 bases; unmatched junction bases: 8. The CDR3 is 14 residues long. The CDR3 is CASRPGTGKDEQFF. CDR3 sequence (DNA): TGTGCCAGCAGACCCGGGACAGGGAAAGATGAGCAGTTCTTC.

The CDR3 bases are TGTGCCAGCAGTTACTCTGGGGGAGGCCACTATGGCTACACCTTC. Protein product: CASSYSGGGHYGYTF. The chain has TRBV6-5 and TRBJ1-2; TRBD1 is a possible D gene (5 bases). The CDR3 is made up of 15 amino acids. Trimming removed 0 bases at V and 3 bases at J, with 11 bases between. Germline V gene data show CDR1 as MNHEY and CDR2 as SVGAGI.

Here the CDR3 DNA reads TGTGCCAGCAGCCAAGGTGGGACTAGCACAGATACGCAGTATTTT. Its protein product is CASSQGGTSTDTQYF. J is TRBJ2-3 and V is TRBV4-2, with D possibly TRBD2 on 6 matching bases. This CDR3 spans 15 amino acids. The V end lost 1 base, the J end lost 0 bases, and 8 bases lay between the germline ends. Per germline, CDR1 LGHNA and CDR2 YNFKEQ.

The genes are TRBV21-1 and TRBJ2-1; TRBD2 reflects the table's D call only, with no check against the DNA. TRBV21-1 is classified as a pseudogene. The CDR3 consists of 16 residues. The CDR3 DNA reads TGTGCCAGCAGCCTCATACGACTAGCGAATTGTGATGAGCAGTTCTTC. As protein: CASSLIRLANCDEQFF.

This clone was recorded a few times. The chain links TRBV10-2 to TRBJ1-2, with 10 bases identical to TRBD1. J was trimmed by 5 bases and V by 4 bases; bases with no gene match: 7. Germline V gene sequence: CDR1 WSHSY, CDR2 SAAADI. This CDR3 contains 15 residues. CDR3 in amino acids: CASSVGQGVVYGYTF. CDR3 coding DNA: TGCGCCAGCAGTGTCGGACAGGGGGTGGTTTATGGCTACACCTTC.

This sequence joins TRBV4-2 and TRBJ2-1, with a weak D call TRBD1 (6 bases). In germline, CDR1 is LGHNA, CDR2 YNFKEQ. The CDR3 runs to 16 residues. Trimming stripped 0 bases from V and 2 bases from J, with 11 bases between. The CDR3 loop reads CASSQDVQGTYNEQFF. As DNA, the CDR3 is TGTGCCAGCAGCCAAGATGTTCAGGGGACCTACAATGAGCAGTTCTTC.

This clone has more than one count but fewer than ten. This chain uses TRBV19 with TRBJ2-1, with TRBD1 matching over 12 bases. Per germline, CDR1 LNHDA and CDR2 SQIVND (reference sequence). With 7 bases clipped from V and 7 bases from J, the junction kept 8 bases outside the gene matches. This CDR3 has 15 amino acids. The CDR3 sequence is CASTPGQGAGNEQFF. The DNA for the CDR3 is TGTGCCAGTACCCCGGGACAGGGGGCGGGGAATGAGCAGTTCTTC.

This clone is a singleton in its sample. V and J are TRBV2 and TRBJ2-7; 7 bases agree with TRBD1. V lost 2 bases and J lost 4; bases outside the gene matches: 11. The CDR3 runs to 16 residues. The germline gives CDR1 SNHLY, CDR2 FYNNEI. This CDR3 is CASSEPPGQTKYEQYF. The CDR3 region has the DNA TGTGCCAGCAGTGAACCACCGGGACAGACTAAATACGAGCAGTACTTC.

The CDR3 sequence: CASETGQGYEQYF. Written as DNA, the CDR3 is TGTGCCAGCGAAACGGGACAGGGCTACGAGCAGTACTTC. V is TRBV6-5 and J is TRBJ2-7; TRBD1 matches 9 bases. This CDR3 is built from 13 residues. V gave up 8 bases and J gave up 3 bases; unmatched junction bases: 5. From germline, CDR1 is MNHEY and CDR2 SVGAGI.